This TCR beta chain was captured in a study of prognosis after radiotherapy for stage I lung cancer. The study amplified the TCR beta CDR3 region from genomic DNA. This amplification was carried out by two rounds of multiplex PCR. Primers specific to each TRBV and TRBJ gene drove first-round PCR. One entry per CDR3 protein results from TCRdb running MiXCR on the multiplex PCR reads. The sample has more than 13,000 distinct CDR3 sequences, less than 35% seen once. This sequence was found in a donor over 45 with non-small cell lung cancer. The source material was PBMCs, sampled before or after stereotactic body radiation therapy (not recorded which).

The CDR3 sequence is CSVGWTPKETQYF. The CDR3 DNA follows: TGCAGCGTTGGGTGGACACCTAAAGAGACCCAGTACTTC. V is TRBV29-1 and J is TRBJ2-5; D possibly corresponds to TRBD1 (5 bases). Germline CDR1 and CDR2: SQVTM and ANQGSEA. CDR3 length: 13 amino acids. The germline V and J ends were trimmed by 4 bases and 3 bases, with 12 bases remaining between them. Looking up the rest from reference TRBV29-1 and TRBJ2-5 gives the full variable domain: SAVISQKPSRDICQRGTSLTIQCQVDSQVTMMFWYRQQPGQSLTLIATANQGSEATYESGFVIDKFPISRPNLTFSTLTVSNMSPEDSSIYLCSVGWTPKETQYFGPGTRLLVL.